This T cell receptor (beta chain) comes out of a study of blood T cell repertoires in COVID-19. Overall study: The United States, Italy and Spain were the sources of the acute and convalescent COVID-19 samples. Sources were T cells, B-cell-depleted T cells, or PBMCs; the material itself was cDNA or gDNA.

This clone was counted ten times or more. Germline V gene sequence: CDR1 MNHEY, CDR2 SVGEGT. The V and J ends lost 5 bases and 0 bases respectively, with 14 bases between them. CDR3 size: 16 residues. This table comes from immunoSEQ multiplex PCR, and its TCRdb copy is limited to in-frame clones, with some not included. The sample includes some 160,000 clones, 85% to 90% seen only once; the top ten take roughly 2.4%. This receptor was taken from an elderly woman with COVID-19, enrolled during active disease. The sample consisted of peripheral blood. The chain recombines TRBV6-2 or TRBV6-3 with TRBJ1-3; tentative D call: TRBD1 (5 bases). CDR3 loop: CASSDLDTSSGNTIYF. The CDR3, as DNA: TGTGCCAGCAGTGATCTGGACACCAGCTCTGGAAACACCATATATTTT.